The entry that follows covers one TCR beta chain sequence. The CDR3 runs to 15 residues. Trimming cost V 7 bases and J 5 bases; bases outside gene matches: 11. Germline loops: CDR1 SQVTM, CDR2 ANQGSEA. This specimen comes from a study of OX40 agonist ivuxolimab in advanced cancers. Study in general: While on treatment, patients had intravenous ivuxolimab at 0.01 to 10 mg/kg every 2 weeks.

Method: immunoSEQ multiplex PCR; TCRdb's copy keeps in-frame clones and lacks some. The sample lists roughly 17,000 clones, more than 75% occurring once. The specimen was CD4+ or CD8+ T cells sorted from blood, collected in a trial of the OX40 agonist ivuxolimab. This sequence was found in an adult with an advanced solid tumor such as melanoma, head and neck, liver or kidney cancer. The rearrangement uses TRBV29-1 and TRBJ1-1; 12 bases are a match to TRBD1. Written as DNA, the CDR3 is TGCAGCGGACGAGCCCCGGGACAGGGGGCAACTGAAGCTTTCTTT. This translates into CSGRAPGQGATEAFF.